Listed below are T cell receptor beta chains from one sample, sequenced in a study of blood T cell repertoires in COVID-19. Repertoires were generated with immunoSEQ multiplex PCR, while TCRdb's copy carries only in-frame clones and drops some. This sample has 380,000 or so clones, with around 87% found just once. Sample: PBMCs or T cells enriched from blood (not recorded which). All receptors derive from a man aged 25-45 years who had recovered from COVID-19. Both conserved end residues are part of each CDR3. The D gene is left open where the match is weak. A clone size is listed for some rows: how often the clone was seen (once, few, many), or a class if it is expanded.

. | 15 | TRBJ1-4 | TRBV4-3 | . | TGCGCCAGCAGCCAAGACGCGGTCAGGGGTGAAAAACTGTTTTTT | CASSQDAVRGEKLFF
. | 16 | TRBJ2-3 | TRBV27 | TRBD1 | TGTGCCAGCAGTCTACTCGGACAGGGAATTACAGATACGCAGTATTTT | CASSLLGQGITDTQYF
. | 14 | TRBJ1-4 | TRBV5-4 | . | TGTGCCAGCAGCACACAGGCTCCAAATGAAAAACTGTTTTTT | CASSTQAPNEKLFF
. | 16 | TRBJ2-2 | TRBV19 | . | TGTGCCAGTAGTATTCGGCAGGACAGGAACACCGGGGAGCTGTTTTTT | CASSIRQDRNTGELFF
. | 17 | TRBJ2-3 | TRBV4-1 | TRBD1 | TGCGCCAGCAGCCAAGATCCCTCCACAGGGGCTACAGATACGCAGTATTTT | CASSQDPSTGATDTQYF
. | 14 | TRBJ1-1 | TRBV2 | . | TGTGCCAGCAGTAGCAGGGGAGAAGGCACTGAAGCTTTCTTT | CASSSRGEGTEAFF
. | 15 | TRBJ1-2 | TRBV6-5 | TRBD1 | TGTGCCAGCACCCGGGGGACAGCCTCTGTCGATGGCTACACCTTC | CASTRGTASVDGYTF
. | 15 | TRBJ1-1 | TRBV5-6 | . | TGTGCCAGCAGCTTGACCGGCCGGGTGAACACTGAAGCTTTCTTT | CASSLTGRVNTEAFF
. | 13 | TRBJ1-5 | TRBV6-4 | . | TGTGCCAGCAGTGCGGAGCCCAATCAGCCCCAGCATTTT | CASSAEPNQPQHF
. | 14 | TRBJ2-7 | TRBV15 | TRBD2 | TGTGCCACCAGCCTTAGCGGGGGCCTCTACGAGCAGTACTTC | CATSLSGGLYEQYF
. | 16 | TRBJ1-2 | TRBV21-1 | . | TGTGCCAGCAGCAAAGTTTGGACGAGGGAAGAAGATGGCTACACCTTC | CASSKVWTREEDGYTF
. | 15 | TRBJ2-7 | TRBV3-1/TRBV3-2 | TRBD2 | TGTGCCAGCAGCCCTCTAGCGGGGGGATACTACGAGCAGTACTTC | CASSPLAGGYYEQYF
. | 14 | TRBJ2-5 | TRBV6-6 | . | TGTGCCAGCACCCCCGTACAGGGTCAAGAGACCCAGTACTTC | CASTPVQGQETQYF
. | 14 | TRBJ2-5 | TRBV10-1 | TRBD2 | TGCGCCAGCAGCCCCGGGACTAACCAAGAGACCCAGTACTTC | CASSPGTNQETQYF
. | 12 | TRBJ2-3 | TRBV29-1 | . | TGCAGCGTTTCAGGGGCGAGAGATACGCAGTATTTT | CSVSGARDTQYF
once | 12 | TRBJ2-1 | TRBV12-3/TRBV12-4 | . | TGTGCCAGCAGTTTAACGGGGGATGAGCAGTTCTTC | CASSLTGDEQFF
. | 14 | TRBJ1-1 | TRBV10-2 | . | TGCGCCAGCATGATACAGGTCGTCGGTACTGAAGCTTTCTTT | CASMIQVVGTEAFF
. | 14 | TRBJ1-2 | TRBV19 | . | TGTGCCAGTAGTATAGATTCCTTCTTTTATGGCTACACCTTC | CASSIDSFFYGYTF
. | 14 | TRBJ1-6 | TRBV6-5 | TRBD1 | TGTGCCAGCAGTAGACAGGGCCGTAATTCACCCCTCCACTTT | CASSRQGRNSPLHF
. | 15 | TRBJ1-2 | TRBV4-1 | . | TGCGCCAGCAGCCTCCCCGGGGGGCCCAAGGACGGCTACACCTTC | CASSLPGGPKDGYTF
. | 15 | TRBJ2-7 | TRBV3-1/TRBV3-2 | . | TGTGCCAGCAGCCAAGATAGGAGCCAAGGGGGCGAGCAGTACTTC | CASSQDRSQGGEQYF
. | 11 | TRBJ2-7 | TRBV29-1 | TRBD2 | TGCAGCGTTACTAGCGCCTACGAGCAGTACTTC | CSVTSAYEQYF
. | 13 | TRBJ1-2 | TRBV10-2 | . | TGCGCCAGCACGGGGGGTTCGTCTTATGGCTACACCTTC | CASTGGSSYGYTF